This T cell receptor beta chain was sequenced during a study of cytomegalovirus exposure and HLA in healthy donors. Regarding the study as a whole: In an earlier analysis, productive rearrangement rates for most beta V segments clustered near 87% or 30%. One variant, a missense change in DCLRE1C, was linked in a later analysis to TCR beta V- and J-gene trimming. Usually a TCR sequence was rare, but some public TCRs were found in many donors.

Researchers ran the PCR with 60 Vbeta and 13 Jbeta primers. Repertoires were generated with immunoSEQ multiplex PCR, while TCRdb's copy carries only in-frame clones and drops some. The sample shows fewer than 200,000 clones, 8.5% to 10% of them seen only once. This clone has only a few counts. Its antigen is unidentified. The sequencing sample was made of PBMCs. This TCR derives from a woman aged 30 to 39 in good health and CMV-seropositive.

The CDR3 nucleotides are TGTGCCAGCAGTGGATTCCCCGGGACCGGGGAGCTGTTTTTT. Its translation is CASSGFPGTGELFF. This chain links TRBV2 with TRBJ2-2, with D unresolved. Germline loops: CDR1 SNHLY, CDR2 FYNNEI. V lost 4 bases to trimming and J lost 5 bases, with 11 bases between them. The CDR3 sequence is 14 residues long.